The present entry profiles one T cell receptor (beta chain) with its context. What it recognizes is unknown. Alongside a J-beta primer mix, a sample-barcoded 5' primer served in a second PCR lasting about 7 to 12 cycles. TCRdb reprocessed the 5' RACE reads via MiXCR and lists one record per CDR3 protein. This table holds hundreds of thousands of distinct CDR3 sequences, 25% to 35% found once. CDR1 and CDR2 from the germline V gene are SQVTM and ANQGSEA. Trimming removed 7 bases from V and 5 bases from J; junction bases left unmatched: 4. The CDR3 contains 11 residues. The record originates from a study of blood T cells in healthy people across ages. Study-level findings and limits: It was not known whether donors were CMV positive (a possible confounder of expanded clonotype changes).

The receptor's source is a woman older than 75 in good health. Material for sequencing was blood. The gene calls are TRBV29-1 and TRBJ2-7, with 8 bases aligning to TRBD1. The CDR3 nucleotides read TGCAGCGCTAACAGGGGGGACGAGCAGTACTTC. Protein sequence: CSANRGDEQYF.